Described below is a single TCR beta chain sequence and its context. The data stem from a study of T cells in Graves' hyperthyroidism and ophthalmopathy. For Graves' hyperthyroidism to be stable, ophthalmopathy could not progress within 18 months. PBMCs were derived from under 13 ml fresh peripheral blood. The V and J ends lost 4 bases and 1 base respectively, with 10 bases between them. CDR3 length equals 14 residues. The germline V gene has CDR1 ENHRY and CDR2 SYGVKD. RNA transcripts were the template for amplifying TCR beta CDR3 regions. TCR CDR3 regions were first amplified by RT-PCR with HTBI primers. TCRdb reprocessed the multiplex PCR reads via MiXCR and lists one record per CDR3 protein. Of 700,000 to 950,000 distinct CDR3 sequences in the sample, 30% to 40% were seen once.

Sample: blood. The clonotype was recovered from a woman aged 40 to 50 with Graves' hyperthyroidism. V usage is TRBV10-3 and J usage is TRBJ2-5; D might be TRBD2 (6 bases). CDR3 in amino acids: CAISAGDLQETQYF. In DNA form, the CDR3 reads TGTGCCATCAGTGCGGGGGACCTCCAAGAGACCCAGTACTTC.